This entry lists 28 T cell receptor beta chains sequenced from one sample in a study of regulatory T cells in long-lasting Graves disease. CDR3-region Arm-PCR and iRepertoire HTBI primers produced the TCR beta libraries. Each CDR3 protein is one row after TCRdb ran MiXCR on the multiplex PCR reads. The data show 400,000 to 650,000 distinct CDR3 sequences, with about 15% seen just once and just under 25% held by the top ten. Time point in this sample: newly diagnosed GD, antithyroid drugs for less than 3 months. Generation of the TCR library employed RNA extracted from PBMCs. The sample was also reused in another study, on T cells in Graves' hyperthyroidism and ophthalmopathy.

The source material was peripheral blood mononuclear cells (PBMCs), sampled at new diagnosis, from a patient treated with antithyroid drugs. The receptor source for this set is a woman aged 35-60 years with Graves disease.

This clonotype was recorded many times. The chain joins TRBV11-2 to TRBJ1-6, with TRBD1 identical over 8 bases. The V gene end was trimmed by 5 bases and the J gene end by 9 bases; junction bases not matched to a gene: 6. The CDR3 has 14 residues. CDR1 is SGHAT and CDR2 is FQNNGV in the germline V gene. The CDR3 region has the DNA TGTGCCAGCAGCCCCCGGACAGGGAGTTCACCCCTCCACTTT. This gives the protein CASSPRTGSSPLHF.

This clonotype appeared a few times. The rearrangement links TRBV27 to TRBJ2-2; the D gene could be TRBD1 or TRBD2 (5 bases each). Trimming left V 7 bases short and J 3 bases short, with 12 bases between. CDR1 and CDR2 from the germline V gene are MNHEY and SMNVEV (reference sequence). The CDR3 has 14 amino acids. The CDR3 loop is CASNGRGDTGELFF. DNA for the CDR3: TGTGCCAGCAATGGCCGGGGCGACACCGGGGAGCTGTTTTTT.

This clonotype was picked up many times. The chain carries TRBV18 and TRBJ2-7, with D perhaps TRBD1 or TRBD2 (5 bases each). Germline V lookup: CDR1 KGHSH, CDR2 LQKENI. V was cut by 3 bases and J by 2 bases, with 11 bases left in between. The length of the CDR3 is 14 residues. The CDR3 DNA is TGTGCCAGCTCACCCGGGACGGACACCTACGAGCAGTACTTC. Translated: CASSPGTDTYEQYF.

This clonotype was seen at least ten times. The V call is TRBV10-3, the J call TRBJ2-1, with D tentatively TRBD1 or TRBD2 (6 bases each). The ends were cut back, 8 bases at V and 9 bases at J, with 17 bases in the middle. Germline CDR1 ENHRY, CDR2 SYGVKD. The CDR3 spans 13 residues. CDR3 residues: CAIAAGEAGEQFF. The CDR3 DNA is TGTGCCATCGCGGCAGGGGAAGCGGGTGAGCAGTTCTTC.

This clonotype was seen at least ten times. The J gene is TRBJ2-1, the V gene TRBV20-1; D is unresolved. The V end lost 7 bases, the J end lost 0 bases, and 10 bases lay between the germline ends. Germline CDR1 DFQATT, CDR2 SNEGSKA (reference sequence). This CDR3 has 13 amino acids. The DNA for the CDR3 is TGCAGTGGGAGAATGATCTCCTACAATGAGCAGTTCTTC. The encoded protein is CSGRMISYNEQFF.

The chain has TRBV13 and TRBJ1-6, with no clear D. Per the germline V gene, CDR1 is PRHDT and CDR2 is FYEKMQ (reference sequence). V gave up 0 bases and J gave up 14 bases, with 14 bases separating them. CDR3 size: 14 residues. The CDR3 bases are TGTGCCAGCAGCTTAGGCGTGAACGGCGGGGCCCTCCACTTT. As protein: CASSLGVNGGALHF. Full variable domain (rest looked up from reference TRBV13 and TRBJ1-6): AAGVIQSPRHLIKEKRETATLKCYPIPRHDTVYWYQQGPGQDPQFLISFYEKMQSDKGSIPDRFSAQQFSDYHSELNMSSLELGDSALYFCASSLGVNGGALHFGNGTRLTVT.

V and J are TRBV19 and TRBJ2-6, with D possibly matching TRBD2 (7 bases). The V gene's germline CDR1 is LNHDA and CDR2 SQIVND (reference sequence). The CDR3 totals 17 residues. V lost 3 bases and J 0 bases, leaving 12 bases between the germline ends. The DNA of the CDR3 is TGTGCCAGTAGTATGGCCGGGGGGCTCTCTGGGGCCAACGTCCTGACTTTC. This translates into CASSMAGGLSGANVLTF.

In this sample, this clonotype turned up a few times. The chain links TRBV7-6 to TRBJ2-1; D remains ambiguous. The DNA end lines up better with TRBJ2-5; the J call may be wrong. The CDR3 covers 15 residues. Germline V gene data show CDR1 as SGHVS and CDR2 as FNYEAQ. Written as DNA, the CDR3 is TGTGCCAGCAGCTCCCTACTGGGTTCCCAAGAGACCCAGTACTTC. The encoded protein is CASSSLLGSQETQYF.

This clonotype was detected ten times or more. The CDR3 sequence: CASSSSDGPETQYF. In nucleotides, the CDR3 is TGTGCCAGCAGCTCCTCAGACGGGCCAGAGACCCAGTACTTC. The chain uses TRBV7-9 and TRBJ2-5; no firm D call. Germline V lookup: CDR1 SEHNR, CDR2 FQNEAQ (reference sequence). CDR3 length equals 14 residues. The V end lost 4 bases, the J end lost 4 bases, and 13 bases lay between the germline ends.

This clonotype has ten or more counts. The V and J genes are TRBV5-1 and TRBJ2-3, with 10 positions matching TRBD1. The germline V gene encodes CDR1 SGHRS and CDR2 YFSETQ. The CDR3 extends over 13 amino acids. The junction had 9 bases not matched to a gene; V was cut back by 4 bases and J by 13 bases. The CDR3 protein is CASSPGGQGLKYF. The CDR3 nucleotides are TGCGCCAGCAGCCCGGGGGGACAGGGGTTGAAGTATTTT.

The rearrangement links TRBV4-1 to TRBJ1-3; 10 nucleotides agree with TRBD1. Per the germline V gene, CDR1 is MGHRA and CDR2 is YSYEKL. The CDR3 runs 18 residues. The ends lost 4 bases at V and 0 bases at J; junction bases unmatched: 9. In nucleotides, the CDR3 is TGCGCCAGCAGCCGGGACAGGGGCCCTCTAAGCTCTGGAAACACCATATATTTT. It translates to CASSRDRGPLSSGNTIYF.

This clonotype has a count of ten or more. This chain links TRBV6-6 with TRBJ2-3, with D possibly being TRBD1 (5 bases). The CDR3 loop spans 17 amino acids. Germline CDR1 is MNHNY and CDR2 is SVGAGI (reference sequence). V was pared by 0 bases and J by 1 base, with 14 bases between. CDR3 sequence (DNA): TGTGCCAGCAGTTACTCGATGGGGCGGTTGGGCACAGATACGCAGTATTTT. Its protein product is CASSYSMGRLGTDTQYF.

The CDR3 spells CAHQRQSNSPLHF. As DNA, the CDR3 is TGTGCCCATCAACGCCAGTCGAATTCACCCCTCCACTTT. The J gene is TRBJ1-6, the V gene TRBV10-3; the D is unclear. V lost 11 bases and J lost 7, with 15 bases in between. The CDR3 totals 13 residues. Per germline, CDR1 ENHRY and CDR2 SYGVKD.

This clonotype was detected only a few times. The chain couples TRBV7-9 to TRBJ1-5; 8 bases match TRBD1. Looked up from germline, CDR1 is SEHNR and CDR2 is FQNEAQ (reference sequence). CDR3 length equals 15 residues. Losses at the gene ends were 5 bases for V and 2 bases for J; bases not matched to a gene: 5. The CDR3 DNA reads TGTGCCAGCAGCAAGGACAGGGCGGGCAATCAGCCCCAGCATTTT. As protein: CASSKDRAGNQPQHF.

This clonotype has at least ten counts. CDR3 DNA: TGTGCCATCAGTGCGCAGGGTGGAGAGACCCAGTACTTC. Its translation is CAISAQGGETQYF. The chain carries TRBV10-3 and TRBJ2-5, with TRBD1 as a possible D gene (5 bases). Trimming left V 4 bases short and J 4 bases short, with 10 bases between. Germline values: CDR1 ENHRY, CDR2 SYGVKD. The CDR3 loop spans 13 amino acids.

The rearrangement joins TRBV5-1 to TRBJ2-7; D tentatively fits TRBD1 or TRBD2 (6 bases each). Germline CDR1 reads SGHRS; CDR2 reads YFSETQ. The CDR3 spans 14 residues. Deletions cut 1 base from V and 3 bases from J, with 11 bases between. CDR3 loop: CASSLSGAVYEQYF. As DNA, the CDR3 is TGCGCCAGCAGCTTGTCGGGGGCCGTCTACGAGCAGTACTTC.

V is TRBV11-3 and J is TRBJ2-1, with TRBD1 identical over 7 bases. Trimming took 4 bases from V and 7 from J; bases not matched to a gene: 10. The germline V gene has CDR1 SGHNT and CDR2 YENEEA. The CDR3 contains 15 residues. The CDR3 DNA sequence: TGTGCCAGCAGCTACTCACAGGGGCGCGGTAATGAGCAGTTCTTC. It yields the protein CASSYSQGRGNEQFF.

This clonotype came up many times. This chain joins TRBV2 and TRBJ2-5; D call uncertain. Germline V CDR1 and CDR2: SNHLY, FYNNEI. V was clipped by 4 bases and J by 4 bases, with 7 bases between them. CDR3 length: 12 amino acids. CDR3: CASSVLAETQYF. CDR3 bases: TGTGCCAGCAGTGTATTAGCAGAGACCCAGTACTTC. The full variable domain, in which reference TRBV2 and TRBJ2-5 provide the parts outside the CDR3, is EPEVTQTPSHQVTQMGQEVILRCVPISNHLYFYWYRQILGQKVEFLVSFYNNEISEKSEIFDDQFSVERPDGSNFTLKIRSTKLEDSAMYFCASSVLAETQYFGPGTRLLVL.

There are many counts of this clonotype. DNA for the CDR3: TGTGCCAGCAGCAGACAGGGGAATAATGAAAAACTGTTTTTT. Amino acid sequence: CASSRQGNNEKLFF. The chain links TRBV27 to TRBJ1-4, with 8 nucleotides matching TRBD1. This CDR3 comprises 14 residues. The V and J ends lost 6 bases and 4 bases, in that order; junction bases with no gene match: 4. Germline V lookup: CDR1 MNHEY, CDR2 SMNVEV (reference sequence).

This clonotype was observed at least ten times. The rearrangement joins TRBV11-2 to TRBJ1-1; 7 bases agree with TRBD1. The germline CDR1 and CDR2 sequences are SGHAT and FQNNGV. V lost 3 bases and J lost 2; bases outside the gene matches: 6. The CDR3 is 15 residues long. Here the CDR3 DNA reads TGTGCCAGCAGCTTGCAGGGGGTGATCAACACTGAAGCTTTCTTT. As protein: CASSLQGVINTEAFF.

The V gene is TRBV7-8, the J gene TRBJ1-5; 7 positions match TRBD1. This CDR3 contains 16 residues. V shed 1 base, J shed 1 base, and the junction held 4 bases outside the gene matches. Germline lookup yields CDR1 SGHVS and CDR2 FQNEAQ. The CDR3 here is CASSLDQGGSNQPQHF. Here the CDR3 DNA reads TGTGCCAGCAGCTTAGATCAGGGGGGGAGCAATCAGCCCCAGCATTTT. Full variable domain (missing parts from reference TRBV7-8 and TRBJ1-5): GAGVSQSPRYKVAKRGQDVALRCDPISGHVSLFWYQQALGQGPEFLTYFQNEAQLDKSGLPSDRFFAERPEGSVSTLKIQRTQQEDSAVYLCASSLDQGGSNQPQHFGDGTRLSIL.

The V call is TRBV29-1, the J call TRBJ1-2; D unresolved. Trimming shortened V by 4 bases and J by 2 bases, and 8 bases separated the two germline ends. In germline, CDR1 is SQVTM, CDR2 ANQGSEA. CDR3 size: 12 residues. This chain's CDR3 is CSVVRTNYGYTF. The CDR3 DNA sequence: TGCAGCGTTGTACGGACCAACTATGGCTACACCTTC.

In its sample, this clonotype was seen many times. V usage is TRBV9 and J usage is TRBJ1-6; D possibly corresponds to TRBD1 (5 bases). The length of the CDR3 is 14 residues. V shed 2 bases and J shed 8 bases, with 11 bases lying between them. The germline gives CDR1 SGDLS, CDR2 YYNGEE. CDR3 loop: CASSVWGGDSPLHF. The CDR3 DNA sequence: TGTGCCAGCAGCGTTTGGGGAGGGGATTCACCCCTCCACTTT.

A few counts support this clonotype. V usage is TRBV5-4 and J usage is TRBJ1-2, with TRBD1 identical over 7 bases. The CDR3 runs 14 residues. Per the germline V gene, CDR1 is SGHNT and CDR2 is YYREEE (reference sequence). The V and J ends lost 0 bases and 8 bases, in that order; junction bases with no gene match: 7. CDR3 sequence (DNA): TGTGCCAGCAGCTTGGCCGGGACAGAAAGCGGCTACACCTTC. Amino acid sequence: CASSLAGTESGYTF.

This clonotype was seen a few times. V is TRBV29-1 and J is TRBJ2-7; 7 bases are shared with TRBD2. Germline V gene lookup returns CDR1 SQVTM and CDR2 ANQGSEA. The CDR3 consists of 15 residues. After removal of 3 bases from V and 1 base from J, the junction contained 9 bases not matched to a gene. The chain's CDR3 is CSVELAEQPSYEQYF. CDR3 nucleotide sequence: TGCAGCGTTGAGCTAGCGGAACAACCATCCTACGAGCAGTACTTC.

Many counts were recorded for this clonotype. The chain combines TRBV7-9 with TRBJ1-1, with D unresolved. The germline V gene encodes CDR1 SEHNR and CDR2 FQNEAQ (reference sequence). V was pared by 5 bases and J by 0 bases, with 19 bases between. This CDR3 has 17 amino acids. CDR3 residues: CASSPPGRSDMNTEAFF. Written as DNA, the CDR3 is TGTGCCAGCAGCCCCCCCGGACGGAGTGATATGAACACTGAAGCTTTCTTT.

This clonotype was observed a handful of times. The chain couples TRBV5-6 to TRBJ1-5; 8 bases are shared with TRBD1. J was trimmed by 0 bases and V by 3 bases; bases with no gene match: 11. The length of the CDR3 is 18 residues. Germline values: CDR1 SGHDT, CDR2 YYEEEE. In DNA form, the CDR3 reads TGTGCCAGCAGCTCCATCTCCGGGACAGGATATAGCAATCAGCCCCAGCATTTT. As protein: CASSSISGTGYSNQPQHF.

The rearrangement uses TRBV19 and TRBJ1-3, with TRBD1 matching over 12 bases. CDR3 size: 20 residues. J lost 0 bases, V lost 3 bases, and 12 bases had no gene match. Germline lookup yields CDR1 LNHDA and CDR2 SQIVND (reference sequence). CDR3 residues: CASSILPGQGAKGSGNTIYF. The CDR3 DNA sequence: TGTGCCAGTAGTATTCTTCCGGGACAGGGGGCGAAGGGCTCTGGAAACACCATATATTTT.